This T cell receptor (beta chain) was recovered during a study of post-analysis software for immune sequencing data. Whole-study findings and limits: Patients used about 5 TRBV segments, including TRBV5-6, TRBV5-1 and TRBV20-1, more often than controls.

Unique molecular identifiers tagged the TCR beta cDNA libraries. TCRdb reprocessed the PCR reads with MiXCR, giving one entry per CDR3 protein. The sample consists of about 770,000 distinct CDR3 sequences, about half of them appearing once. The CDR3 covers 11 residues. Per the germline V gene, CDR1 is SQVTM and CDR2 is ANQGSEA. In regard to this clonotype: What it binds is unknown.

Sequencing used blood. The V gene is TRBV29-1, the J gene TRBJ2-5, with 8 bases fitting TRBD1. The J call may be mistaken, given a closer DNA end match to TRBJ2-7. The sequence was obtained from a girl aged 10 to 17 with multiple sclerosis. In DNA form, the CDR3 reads TGCAGCGTCGGGGACAGGCACGAGCAGTACTTC. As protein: CSVGDRHEQYF.